A single sample is the source of the 21 T cell receptor beta chains below, sequenced in a study of T cells in Graves' hyperthyroidism and ophthalmopathy. RNA transcripts served as the template for amplifying TCR beta CDR3 regions. The study used the HTBI primer set for a first-round RT-PCR of the TCR CDR3. One entry per CDR3 protein results from TCRdb running MiXCR on the multiplex PCR reads. The data show about 350,000 distinct CDR3 sequences, approximately 15% seen once. Input material: blood. Source of these receptors: a woman aged 30 to 39 with Graves' hyperthyroidism.

In its sample, this clonotype was seen many times. The chain recombines TRBV2 with TRBJ2-2, with a possible D match to TRBD1 (6 bases). V dropped 7 bases and J dropped 4 bases, with 10 bases sitting between them. This CDR3 is built from 13 residues. CDR1 SNHLY and CDR2 FYNNEI come from the germline V gene. CDR3 nucleotides: TGTGCCAGCACCAGGGGTGGCACCGGGGAGCTGTTTTTT. Translated, it gives CASTRGGTGELFF. Using reference TRBV2 and TRBJ2-2 for the parts outside the CDR3, the full variable domain is EPEVTQTPSHQVTQMGQEVILRCVPISNHLYFYWYRQILGQKVEFLVSFYNNEISEKSEIFDDQFSVERPDGSNFTLKIRSTKLEDSAMYFCASTRGGTGELFFGEGSRLTVL.

This clonotype occurred many times. The rearrangement uses TRBV28 and TRBJ2-1; tentative D call: TRBD1 (6 bases). The CDR3 extends over 15 amino acids. Deletions cut 2 bases from V and 3 bases from J, with 11 bases between. CDR1 is MDHEN and CDR2 is SYDVKM in the germline V gene. CDR3 region: CASSLQQGYYNEQFF. In nucleotides, the CDR3 is TGTGCCAGCAGTTTACAACAGGGCTACTACAATGAGCAGTTCTTC.

This clonotype occurred many times. V usage is TRBV28 and J usage is TRBJ2-2; 9 bases are shared with TRBD2. Germline V gene lookup returns CDR1 MDHEN and CDR2 SYDVKM. The V and J ends lost 3 bases and 2 bases, in that order; junction bases with no gene match: 7. CDR3 length: 17 residues. This chain's CDR3 is CASSLDLAGSNTGELFF. CDR3 DNA: TGTGCCAGCAGTTTGGATCTAGCGGGAAGCAACACCGGGGAGCTGTTTTTT.

The chain has TRBV12-3 or TRBV12-4 and TRBJ2-1, with 8 positions matching TRBD2. The CDR3 extends over 17 amino acids. V shed 0 bases, J shed 4 bases, and the junction held 8 bases outside the gene matches. Here the CDR3 DNA reads TGTGCCAGCAGTTTAGCGCTAGGACTAGCAGATTACAATGAGCAGTTCTTC. Translation: CASSLALGLADYNEQFF.

This clonotype was picked up a small number of times. This rearrangement joins TRBV5-1 to TRBJ2-1; no definite D call. The V and J ends lost 1 base and 7 bases respectively, with 15 bases between them. The CDR3 sequence is 15 residues long. Germline CDR1 SGHRS, CDR2 YFSETQ. The CDR3 spells CASSLSGEPRNEQFF. CDR3 nucleotide sequence: TGCGCCAGCAGCTTGTCCGGAGAACCTCGGAATGAGCAGTTCTTC.

For this clonotype: A read error may be the cause here, since a much bigger clone is one base away. The chain is built from TRBV7-8 and TRBJ2-5; D might be TRBD1 (6 bases). Deletions cut 5 bases from V and 4 bases from J, with 14 bases between. Germline V gene data show CDR1 as SGHVS and CDR2 as FQNEAQ. CDR3 length: 14 amino acids. The CDR3 DNA follows: TGTGCCAGCAGCCTACAGGGAAGAGGAGAGACCCAGTACTTC. It translates to CASSLQGRGETQYF.

The table lists this clonotype with a few counts. This chain joins TRBV28 and TRBJ2-7; D is possibly TRBD2 (5 bases). V was trimmed by 4 bases and J by 1 base, leaving 11 bases between them. The CDR3 covers 14 residues. Germline CDR1 MDHEN, CDR2 SYDVKM. CDR3 sequence reads: CASSWERLSYEQYF. DNA of the CDR3: TGTGCCAGCAGTTGGGAGCGATTATCCTACGAGCAGTACTTC.

This clonotype was seen more than once but under ten times. This chain uses TRBV7-9 with TRBJ2-3; D remains unclear. Germline loops: CDR1 SEHNR, CDR2 FQNEAQ (reference sequence). The CDR3 spans 11 residues. V was shortened by 3 bases and J by 7 bases, with 5 bases between the two germline ends. CDR3 amino acids: CASSFDYTQYF. CDR3 coding DNA: TGTGCCAGCAGCTTTGATTATACGCAGTATTTT.

The chain is built from TRBV19 and TRBJ1-2; a possible D gene is TRBD1 (6 bases). The CDR3 spans 15 residues. Germline CDR1 is LNHDA and CDR2 is SQIVND (reference sequence). Trimming took 9 bases from V and 2 from J, leaving 19 bases between them. The CDR3 loop is CASSPTGPLNYGYTF. The DNA of the CDR3 is TGTGCCAGCAGTCCGACAGGACCTCTCAACTATGGCTACACCTTC.

This clonotype has a count of ten or more. The chain uses TRBV28 and TRBJ2-1, with 7 bases fitting TRBD2. The trim removed 3 bases at V and 8 bases at J, leaving 10 bases unmatched. The CDR3 runs to 15 residues. Per germline, CDR1 MDHEN and CDR2 SYDVKM. The CDR3 loop reads CASSFSGGSWYEQFF. As DNA, the CDR3 is TGTGCCAGCAGTTTTTCTGGCGGGAGTTGGTATGAGCAGTTCTTC.

This clonotype was observed a few times. The rearrangement joins TRBV28 to TRBJ1-4, with 8 positions matching TRBD1. The ends lost 2 bases at V and 8 bases at J; junction bases unmatched: 7. This CDR3 contains 15 residues. Per germline, CDR1 MDHEN and CDR2 SYDVKM. The chain's CDR3 is CASSLQGAGEEKLFF. In DNA, the CDR3 is TGTGCCAGCAGTTTACAGGGGGCGGGAGAAGAAAAACTGTTTTTT.

This clonotype came up many times. The chain couples TRBV6-1 to TRBJ2-3; TRBD2 matches 14 bases. The V segment lost 8 bases and the J segment 1 base; nucleotides outside the gene matches: 2. Germline V CDR1 and CDR2: MNHNS, SASEGT. The CDR3 consists of 15 residues. CDR3 region: CASWGLAGGTDTQYF. For the CDR3, the DNA is TGTGCCAGCTGGGGACTAGCGGGAGGCACAGATACGCAGTATTTT.

The sample holds a few counts of this clonotype. This chain links TRBV20-1 with TRBJ2-7, with 10 bases fitting TRBD2. After removal of 4 bases from V and 1 base from J, the junction contained 1 base not matched to a gene. CDR3 length equals 13 residues. The germline V gene has CDR1 DFQATT and CDR2 SNEGSKA (reference sequence). CDR3 DNA: TGCAGTGCTAAGACTAGCGGGTCCTACGAGCAGTACTTC. Encoded protein: CSAKTSGSYEQYF.

The CDR3 region is CSAPTNTAKQPQHF. The CDR3 DNA is TGCAGTGCTCCTACAAACACCGCCAAACAGCCCCAGCATTTT. This chain connects TRBV20-1 to TRBJ1-5; unclear D gene. Trimming took off 5 bases at V and 7 bases at J, with 18 bases between the two ends. The CDR3 length is 14 residues. Germline lookup yields CDR1 DFQATT and CDR2 SNEGSKA (reference sequence).

This clonotype was observed at least ten times. The CDR3 loop is CATSDLAATSYNEQFF. CDR3 coding DNA: TGTGCCACCAGTGATTTGGCAGCGACCTCCTACAATGAGCAGTTCTTC. The chain employs TRBV24-1 and TRBJ2-1, with D hard to call. The CDR3 has 16 amino acids. Trimming removed 0 bases at V and 0 bases at J, with 8 bases between. In germline, CDR1 is KGHDR, CDR2 SFDVKD.

The chain couples TRBV28 to TRBJ2-7; TRBD1 is a possible D gene (6 bases). V was pared by 7 bases and J by 2 bases, with 9 bases between. CDR1 and CDR2 from the germline V gene are MDHEN and SYDVKM. The CDR3 sequence is 12 residues long. CDR3 protein: CASIDRTYEQYF. Here the CDR3 DNA reads TGTGCCAGCATAGACAGGACCTACGAGCAGTACTTC.

This clonotype was recorded at least ten times. The CDR3 sequence is CASSFPSAGGVETQYF. DNA for the CDR3: TGTGCCAGCAGCTTCCCTAGTGCGGGAGGGGTGGAGACCCAGTACTTC. The rearrangement links TRBV28 to TRBJ2-5, with TRBD2 matching over 9 bases. The CDR3 spans 16 residues. The V and J ends lost 6 bases and 5 bases, in that order; junction bases with no gene match: 13. From germline, CDR1 is MDHEN and CDR2 SYDVKM.

This clonotype has a count of ten or more. This chain uses TRBV28 with TRBJ2-7; D gene uncertain. Germline CDR1 is MDHEN and CDR2 is SYDVKM. This CDR3 region has 14 residues. The V and J ends lost 2 bases and 0 bases respectively, with 8 bases between them. As DNA, the CDR3 is TGTGCCAGCAGTTTACATCAGAGCTCCTACGAGCAGTACTTC. Residues: CASSLHQSSYEQYF.

V usage is TRBV3-1 and J usage is TRBJ1-2; possibly TRBD1 for D (6 bases). CDR1 is LGHDT, CDR2 YNNKEL, per germline (reference sequence). The CDR3 extends over 16 amino acids. Trimming pared 0 bases from V and 8 bases from J, leaving 19 bases between. The CDR3 here is CASSQEWGQGMSGYTF. The CDR3 DNA follows: TGTGCCAGCAGCCAAGAGTGGGGGCAGGGGATGTCGGGCTACACCTTC.

This clonotype came up a few times. The chain combines TRBV3-1 with TRBJ1-2; D might be TRBD1 (5 bases). With 4 bases removed from V and 5 bases from J, the gap between germline ends came to 17 bases. The CDR3 has 15 residues. Germline V gives CDR1 LGHDT, CDR2 YNNKEL (reference sequence). This CDR3 is CASSPVEGWTYGYTF. The CDR3 DNA is TGTGCCAGCAGCCCGGTCGAGGGGTGGACTTATGGCTACACCTTC.

Many counts were recorded for this clonotype. J is TRBJ1-2 and V is TRBV11-1; possibly TRBD1 for D (6 bases). Germline V gene data show CDR1 as SGHAT and CDR2 as FQDESV (reference sequence). The CDR3 is made up of 14 amino acids. Trimming pared 5 bases from V and 4 bases from J, leaving 14 bases between. CDR3 in DNA: TGTGCCAGCAGCAACCCGGGACATTCCTATGGCTACACCTTC. As protein: CASSNPGHSYGYTF.